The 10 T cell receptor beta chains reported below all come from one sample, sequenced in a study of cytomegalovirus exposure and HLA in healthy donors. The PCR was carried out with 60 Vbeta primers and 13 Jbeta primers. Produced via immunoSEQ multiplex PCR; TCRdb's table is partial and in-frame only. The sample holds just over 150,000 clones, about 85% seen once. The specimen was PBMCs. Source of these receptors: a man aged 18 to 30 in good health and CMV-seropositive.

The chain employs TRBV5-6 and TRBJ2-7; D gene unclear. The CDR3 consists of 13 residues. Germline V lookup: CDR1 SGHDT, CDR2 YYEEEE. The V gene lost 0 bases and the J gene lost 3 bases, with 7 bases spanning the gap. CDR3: CASSLGADYEQYF. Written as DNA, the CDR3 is TGTGCCAGCAGCTTGGGGGCAGACTACGAGCAGTACTTC.

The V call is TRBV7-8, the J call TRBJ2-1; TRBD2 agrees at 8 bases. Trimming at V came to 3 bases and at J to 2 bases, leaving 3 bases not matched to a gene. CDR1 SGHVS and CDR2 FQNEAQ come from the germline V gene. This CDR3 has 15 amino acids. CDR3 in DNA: TGTGCCAGCAGCTTCCGTAGCGGGACCTACAATGAGCAGTTCTTC. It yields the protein CASSFRSGTYNEQFF. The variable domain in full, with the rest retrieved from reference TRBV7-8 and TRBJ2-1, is GAGVSQSPRYKVAKRGQDVALRCDPISGHVSLFWYQQALGQGPEFLTYFQNEAQLDKSGLPSDRFFAERPEGSVSTLKIQRTQQEDSAVYLCASSFRSGTYNEQFFGPGTRLTVL.

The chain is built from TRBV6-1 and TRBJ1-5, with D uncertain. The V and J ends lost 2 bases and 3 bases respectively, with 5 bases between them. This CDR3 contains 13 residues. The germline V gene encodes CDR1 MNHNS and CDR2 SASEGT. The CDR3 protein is CASSEQNNQPQHF. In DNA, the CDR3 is TGTGCCAGCAGTGAACAGAACAATCAGCCCCAGCATTTT.

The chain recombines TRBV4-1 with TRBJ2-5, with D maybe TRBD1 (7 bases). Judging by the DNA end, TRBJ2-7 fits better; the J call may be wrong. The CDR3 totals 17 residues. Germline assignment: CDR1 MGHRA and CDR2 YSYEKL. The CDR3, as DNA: TGCGCCAGCAGCCAAGATGAATCGCCAGGGGGGCTCTACGAGCAGTACTTC. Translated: CASSQDESPGGLYEQYF.

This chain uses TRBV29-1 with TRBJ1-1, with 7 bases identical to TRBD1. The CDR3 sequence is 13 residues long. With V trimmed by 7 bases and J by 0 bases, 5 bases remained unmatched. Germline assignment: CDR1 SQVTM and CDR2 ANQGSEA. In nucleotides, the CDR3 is TGCAGCGCCGCGGGACAGCTGAACACTGAAGCTTTCTTT. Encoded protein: CSAAGQLNTEAFF.

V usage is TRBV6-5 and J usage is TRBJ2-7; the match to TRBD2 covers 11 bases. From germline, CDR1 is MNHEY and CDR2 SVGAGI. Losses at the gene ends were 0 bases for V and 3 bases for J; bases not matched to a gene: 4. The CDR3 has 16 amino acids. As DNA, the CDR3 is TGTGCCAGCAGTTACTCGGGGACTAGCGGATACTACGAGCAGTACTTC. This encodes CASSYSGTSGYYEQYF.

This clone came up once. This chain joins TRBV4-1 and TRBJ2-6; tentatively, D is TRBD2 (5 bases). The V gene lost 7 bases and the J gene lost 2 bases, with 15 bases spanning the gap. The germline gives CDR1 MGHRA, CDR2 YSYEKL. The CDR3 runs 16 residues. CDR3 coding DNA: TGCGCCAGCACGAAGTGGGCCGGGGCTGGGGCCAACGTCCTGACTTTC. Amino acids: CASTKWAGAGANVLTF.

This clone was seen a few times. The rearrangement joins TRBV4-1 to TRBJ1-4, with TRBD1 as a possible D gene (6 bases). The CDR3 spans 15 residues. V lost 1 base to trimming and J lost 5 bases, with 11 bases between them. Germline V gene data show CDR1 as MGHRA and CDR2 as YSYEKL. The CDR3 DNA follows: TGCGCCAGCAGCCAAGCCGGACAGAGGAATGAAAAACTGTTTTTT. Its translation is CASSQAGQRNEKLFF.

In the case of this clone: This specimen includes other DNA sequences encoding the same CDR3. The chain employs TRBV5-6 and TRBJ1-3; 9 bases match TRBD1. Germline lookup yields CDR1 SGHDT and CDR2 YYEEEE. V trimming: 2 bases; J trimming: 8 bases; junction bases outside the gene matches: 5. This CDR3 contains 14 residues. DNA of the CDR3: TGTGCCAGCAGCTTACAGGGGGCTTGGTACACCATATATTTT. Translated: CASSLQGAWYTIYF.

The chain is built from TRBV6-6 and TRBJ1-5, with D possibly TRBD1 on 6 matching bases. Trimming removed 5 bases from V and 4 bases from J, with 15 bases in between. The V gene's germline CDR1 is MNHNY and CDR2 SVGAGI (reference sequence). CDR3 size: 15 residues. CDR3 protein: CASSTTGLGNQPQHF. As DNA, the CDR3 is TGTGCCAGCAGTACAACAGGGTTGGGGAATCAGCCCCAGCATTTT.